The 32 T cell receptor beta chains in this list originate from one sample, sequenced in a study of CD8 T cells in Susac syndrome. Reverse transcription of about 0.45 to 1 ug RNA was performed with random hexamers. TCRdb itself ran the immunoSEQ multiplex PCR reads through MiXCR, one entry per CDR3 protein. This sample has 110,000 or so distinct CDR3 sequences, with about nine tenths found just once. The sequenced material came from CD8+ T cells from PBMCs. The receptors originated from a human donor in good health.

This sequence joins TRBV27 and TRBJ1-1, with 7 positions matching TRBD1. The V gene's germline CDR1 is MNHEY and CDR2 SMNVEV (reference sequence). V lost 9 bases to trimming and J lost 3 bases; unmatched junction nucleotides: 16. The CDR3 has 16 amino acids. As DNA, the CDR3 is TGTGCCAGTTCGTACACCGGGACAGCAGTTGACACTGAAGCTTTCTTT. Residues: CASSYTGTAVDTEAFF.

V and J are TRBV15 and TRBJ2-1, with TRBD1 matching 7 bases. The CDR3 is 19 residues long. Unmatched junction bases numbered 12, after V lost 1 base and J lost 0 bases. Germline values: CDR1 LNHNV, CDR2 YYDKDF (reference sequence). CDR3: CATSRGGQGEAGSYNEQFF. The CDR3 bases are TGTGCCACCAGCAGAGGAGGTCAGGGGGAAGCAGGCTCCTACAATGAGCAGTTCTTC. Based on the CDR3 plus reference TRBV15 and TRBJ2-1, the full variable domain is DAMVIQNPRYQVTQFGKPVTLSCSQTLNHNVMYWYQQKSSQAPKLLFHYYDKDFNNEADTPDNFQSRRPNTSFCFLDIRSPGLGDTAMYLCATSRGGQGEAGSYNEQFFGPGTRLTVL.

The chain carries TRBV7-2 and TRBJ2-7; no reliable D call. CDR1 SGHTA and CDR2 FQGNSA come from the germline V gene. CDR3 length: 15 residues. V dropped 5 bases and J dropped 0 bases, with 14 bases sitting between them. CDR3 region: CASSRARLLSYEQYF. The DNA of the CDR3 is TGTGCCAGCAGCCGAGCTAGGTTGCTCTCCTACGAGCAGTACTTC. The full variable domain, in which reference TRBV7-2 and TRBJ2-7 provide the parts outside the CDR3, is GAGVSQSPSNKVTEKGKDVELRCDPISGHTALYWYRQSLGQGLEFLIYFQGNSAPDKSGLPSDRFSAERTGGSVSTLTIQRTQQEDSAVYLCASSRARLLSYEQYFGPGTRLTVT.

J is TRBJ2-2 and V is TRBV12-3 or TRBV12-4, with 7 bases lining up with TRBD2. The V gene end was trimmed by 5 bases and the J gene end by 1 base; junction bases not matched to a gene: 16. There are 19 residues in the CDR3. The CDR3 coding sequence is TGTGCCAGCAGTGTGACCGGGACTACATCTTTTCTGAACACCGGGGAGCTGTTTTTT. Translating it yields CASSVTGTTSFLNTGELFF.

The CDR3 loop is CASSDRDWGTGELFF. CDR3 DNA: TGTGCCAGCAGCGACAGGGATTGGGGCACCGGGGAGCTGTTTTTT. The V and J genes are TRBV7-2 and TRBJ2-2; 7 bases fit TRBD1. Trimming took 5 bases from V and 4 from J; bases not matched to a gene: 7. Germline CDR1 is SGHTA and CDR2 is FQGNSA. The CDR3 sequence is 15 residues long.

V usage is TRBV7-9 and J usage is TRBJ1-5; the D is unclear. The germline V gene encodes CDR1 SEHNR and CDR2 FQNEAQ (reference sequence). This CDR3 is built from 15 residues. Trimming took 6 bases from V and 6 from J, leaving 18 bases between them. CDR3 region: CASSPVGGEGQPQHF. The CDR3 DNA is TGTGCCAGCAGTCCCGTCGGCGGGGAAGGTCAGCCCCAGCATTTT.

The chain employs TRBV25-1 and TRBJ2-2; 7 nucleotides match TRBD1. Germline CDR1 and CDR2: MGHDK and SYGVNS. V lost 3 bases and J lost 5; bases outside the gene matches: 18. The CDR3 is 19 amino acids. The CDR3 sequence: CASSDPTSGDRDLTGELFF. The CDR3 coding sequence is TGTGCCAGCAGTGATCCAACCTCAGGAGACAGGGATTTGACCGGGGAGCTGTTTTTT.

This clonotype was detected a few times. This chain joins TRBV7-6 and TRBJ2-7, with 9 bases lining up with TRBD1. This CDR3 has 16 residues. Per germline, CDR1 SGHVS and CDR2 FNYEAQ. Unmatched junction bases numbered 8, after V lost 3 bases and J lost 2 bases. The CDR3 DNA follows: TGTGCCAGCAGCTTTGGTGGGACAGGGAGGACCTACGAGCAGTACTTC. It translates to CASSFGGTGRTYEQYF.

The CDR3 nucleotides are TGTGCCAGCAGCGCAATACTTAATTCACCCCTCCACTTT. Its translation: CASSAILNSPLHF. V gene TRBV7-3 combines with J gene TRBJ1-6; D uncertain. There are 13 residues in the CDR3. Germline V gene data show CDR1 as SGHTA and CDR2 as FQGTGA. The V and J ends lost 5 bases and 6 bases respectively, with 8 bases between them.

V is TRBV6-2 or TRBV6-3 and J is TRBJ1-1; no clear D gene. Trimming stripped 4 bases from V and 3 bases from J, with 15 bases between. Germline CDR1 reads MNHEY; CDR2 reads SVGEGT. The length of the CDR3 is 15 residues. CDR3 amino acids: CASSFGPRGDTEAFF. CDR3 DNA: TGTGCCAGCAGTTTTGGACCAAGAGGCGACACTGAAGCTTTCTTT.

The J gene is TRBJ2-7, the V gene TRBV6-2 or TRBV6-3; the D is unclear. Trimming shortened V by 5 bases and J by 5 bases, and 16 bases separated the two germline ends. Germline assignment: CDR1 MNHEY and CDR2 SVGEGT. This CDR3 contains 14 residues. The CDR3 loop is CASSGQILSHEQYF. Written as DNA, the CDR3 is TGTGCCAGCAGTGGGCAAATCCTATCCCACGAGCAGTACTTC.

CDR3 coding DNA: TGTGCCAGTAGCAATCCGACGGGGCCGGGCTACACCTTC. Translation gives CASSNPTGPGYTF. The chain uses TRBV19 and TRBJ1-2; tentatively, D is TRBD1 (5 bases). The CDR3 sequence is 13 residues long. Per germline, CDR1 LNHDA and CDR2 SQIVND (reference sequence). The V end was cut by 6 bases, the J end by 8 bases, with 16 bases between.

The rearrangement joins TRBV20-1 to TRBJ1-2; D is uncertain. The V and J ends lost 4 bases and 0 bases respectively, with 9 bases between them. CDR1 and CDR2 from the germline V gene are DFQATT and SNEGSKA (reference sequence). The CDR3 is made up of 13 amino acids. The CDR3 coding sequence is TGCAGTGCTAACCCGCCGGCTAACTATGGCTACACCTTC. It encodes CSANPPANYGYTF.

The rearrangement uses TRBV5-1 and TRBJ2-1; TRBD2 matches at 8 bases. Germline CDR1 and CDR2: SGHRS and YFSETQ. The CDR3 covers 17 residues. V dropped 1 base and J dropped 1; count of bases not matched to a gene: 7. CDR3 coding DNA: TGCGCCAGCAGCTTGATCAGCGGGGGAAGATCCTACAATGAGCAGTTCTTC. It codes for CASSLISGGRSYNEQFF.

The genes are TRBV13 and TRBJ2-2; 8 bases are shared with TRBD1. The germline gives CDR1 PRHDT, CDR2 FYEKMQ (reference sequence). J was trimmed by 5 bases and V by 5 bases; bases with no gene match: 13. The CDR3 extends over 17 amino acids. As DNA, the CDR3 is TGTGCCAGCAGCCCTCGCAGGGGGCTTCCCCCGACCGGGGAGCTGTTTTTT. This translates into CASSPRRGLPPTGELFF. The complete variable domain, with remaining parts taken from reference TRBV13 and TRBJ2-2, reads AAGVIQSPRHLIKEKRETATLKCYPIPRHDTVYWYQQGPGQDPQFLISFYEKMQSDKGSIPDRFSAQQFSDYHSELNMSSLELGDSALYFCASSPRRGLPPTGELFFGEGSRLTVL.

This clonotype was found once. This rearrangement joins TRBV7-2 to TRBJ2-5; no definite D call. V was cut by 7 bases and J by 4 bases, with 10 bases left in between. Germline V CDR1 and CDR2: SGHTA, FQGNSA. This CDR3 has 12 amino acids. CDR3 DNA: TGTGCCAGCACTAAGAGAGTAGAGACCCAGTACTTC. It is translated as CASTKRVETQYF.

The CDR3 sequence is CASSLTGPGNEQFF. Here the CDR3 DNA reads TGTGCCAGCAGCTTAACAGGACCGGGGAATGAGCAGTTCTTC. The genes are TRBV7-3 and TRBJ2-1; maybe TRBD2 (5 bases). Trimming took 0 bases from V and 7 from J, leaving 10 bases between them. This CDR3 is 14 amino acids long. Germline CDR1 reads SGHTA; CDR2 reads FQGTGA.

CDR3 DNA: TGTGCCAGCAGAGGACTCACCGGGGGCTATGGCTACACCTTC. Its protein product is CASRGLTGGYGYTF. This chain connects TRBV27 to TRBJ1-2, with TRBD1 as a possible D gene (5 bases). The CDR3 contains 14 residues. Germline-derived CDR1 and CDR2 are MNHEY and SMNVEV (reference sequence). Trimming removed 6 bases from V and 4 bases from J, with 15 bases in between.

The V call is TRBV2, the J call TRBJ2-5; 10 bases line up with TRBD2. Trimming removed 7 bases from V and 3 bases from J; junction bases left unmatched: 2. This CDR3 is 13 amino acids long. The germline gives CDR1 SNHLY, CDR2 FYNNEI. The CDR3: CASIGLAEETQYF. For the CDR3, the DNA is TGTGCCAGCATTGGACTAGCGGAAGAGACCCAGTACTTC.

The J gene is TRBJ1-1, the V gene TRBV12-3 or TRBV12-4; D perhaps matches TRBD1 (6 bases). The CDR3 is 15 residues long. V was trimmed by 6 bases and J by 0 bases, leaving 14 bases between them. The CDR3: CASRPVGALNTEAFF. Here the CDR3 DNA reads TGTGCCAGCAGGCCCGTGGGGGCCTTGAACACTGAAGCTTTCTTT.

For the CDR3, the DNA is TGTGCCAGCAGCTTCTGGGGATTGAACACTGAAGCTTTCTTT. Translated, it gives CASSFWGLNTEAFF. The V call is TRBV5-6, the J call TRBJ1-1; no firm D call. CDR3 length: 14 amino acids. The V gene lost 2 bases and the J gene lost 0 bases, with 8 bases spanning the gap. Germline lookup yields CDR1 SGHDT and CDR2 YYEEEE. Complete variable domain (other parts from reference TRBV5-6 and TRBJ1-1): DAGVTQSPTHLIKTRGQQVTLRCSPKSGHDTVSWYQQALGQGPQFIFQYYEEEERQRGNFPDRFSGHQFPNYSSELNVNALLLGDSALYLCASSFWGLNTEAFFGQGTRLTVV.

The CDR3 loop is CSALVRAASSYNEQFF. The CDR3 DNA follows: TGCAGTGCTCTCGTCCGGGCGGCTAGCTCCTACAATGAGCAGTTCTTC. This chain joins TRBV20-1 and TRBJ2-1, with unresolved D. This CDR3 has 16 amino acids. Trimming removed 5 bases at V and 0 bases at J, with 17 bases between. Germline CDR1 reads DFQATT; CDR2 reads SNEGSKA (reference sequence).

This clonotype turned up a few times. The V call is TRBV5-4, the J call TRBJ2-3; D is undetermined. V gave up 1 base and J gave up 6 bases, with 6 bases separating them. The CDR3 runs 12 residues. The germline CDR1 and CDR2 sequences are SGHNT and YYREEE (reference sequence). CDR3 bases: TGTGCCAGCAGCTTGTTTTTGGATACGCAGTATTTT. Translation: CASSLFLDTQYF.

The chain uses TRBV5-1 and TRBJ2-7; 7 positions match TRBD1. V dropped 5 bases and J dropped 1; count of bases not matched to a gene: 12. The germline V gene has CDR1 SGHRS and CDR2 YFSETQ. The length of the CDR3 is 16 residues. CDR3 sequence reads: CASSFPPGTASYEQYF. The CDR3 DNA follows: TGCGCCAGCAGTTTTCCACCCGGGACAGCTTCCTACGAGCAGTACTTC.

The V gene is TRBV15, the J gene TRBJ2-5; 7 nucleotides match TRBD1. The CDR3 runs to 13 residues. The V segment lost 4 bases and the J segment 5 bases; nucleotides outside the gene matches: 4. Germline loops: CDR1 LNHNV, CDR2 YYDKDF (reference sequence). The DNA of the CDR3 is TGTGCCACCAGCACGACAGGGCCGGAGACCCAGTACTTC. It is translated as CATSTTGPETQYF.

The chain uses TRBV27 and TRBJ2-3; perhaps TRBD2 as D (6 bases). Trimming removed 0 bases at V and 5 bases at J, with 12 bases between. This CDR3 spans 15 amino acids. CDR1 MNHEY and CDR2 SMNVEV come from the germline V gene (reference sequence). The CDR3 sequence is CASSLSNPGGDTQYF. In nucleotides, the CDR3 is TGTGCCAGCAGTTTATCGAATCCCGGGGGAGATACGCAGTATTTT.

The V call is TRBV20-1, the J call TRBJ2-1; 10 bases map to TRBD2. Per germline, CDR1 DFQATT and CDR2 SNEGSKA (reference sequence). V lost 4 bases, J lost 7 bases, and 10 bases stayed unmatched. The CDR3 is 15 residues long. CDR3 in DNA: TGCAGTGCTATTCCAGCGGGAGGGCTGAGGAATGAGCAGTTCTTC. This encodes CSAIPAGGLRNEQFF.

The rearrangement links TRBV29-1 to TRBJ1-3; D gene ambiguous. Germline assignment: CDR1 SQVTM and CDR2 ANQGSEA. V was trimmed by 5 bases and J by 4 bases, leaving 18 bases between them. This CDR3 is built from 15 residues. In DNA form, the CDR3 reads TGCAGCGTTACATTGGCCGTCACCCAAGGAAACACCATATATTTT. The encoded protein is CSVTLAVTQGNTIYF. Combining the CDR3 with reference TRBV29-1 and TRBJ1-3 gives the whole variable domain SAVISQKPSRDICQRGTSLTIQCQVDSQVTMMFWYRQQPGQSLTLIATANQGSEATYESGFVIDKFPISRPNLTFSTLTVSNMSPEDSSIYLCSVTLAVTQGNTIYFGEGSWLTVV.

V is TRBV25-1 and J is TRBJ1-2, with TRBD1 as a possible D gene (6 bases). Germline V gene data show CDR1 as MGHDK and CDR2 as SYGVNS. This CDR3 has 13 amino acids. The V end was cut by 4 bases, the J end by 4 bases, with 10 bases between. The DNA of the CDR3 is TGTGCCAGCAGTGTGCAGGGGATCTATGGCTACACCTTC. It specifies CASSVQGIYGYTF.

The V gene is TRBV6-1, the J gene TRBJ2-7; 11 bases line up with TRBD1. CDR1 and CDR2 from the germline V gene are MNHNS and SASEGT. The length of the CDR3 is 14 residues. J lost 7 bases, V lost 1 base, and 3 bases had no gene match. The CDR3 here is CASSEGDRGSEQYF. In DNA form, the CDR3 reads TGTGCCAGCAGTGAAGGGGACAGGGGGTCTGAGCAGTACTTC.

The chain has TRBV7-2 and TRBJ1-5; D remains unclear. The CDR3 totals 14 residues. Trimming cost V 1 base and J 5 bases, with 9 bases left between them. Germline V gene lookup returns CDR1 SGHTA and CDR2 FQGNSA. CDR3 sequence: CASSLEPGDQPQHF. CDR3 DNA: TGTGCCAGCAGCTTAGAGCCCGGAGATCAGCCCCAGCATTTT.

This sequence joins TRBV20-1 and TRBJ1-1; 8 nucleotides line up with TRBD1. Germline CDR1 DFQATT, CDR2 SNEGSKA (reference sequence). CDR3 length: 16 residues. The trim removed 2 bases at V and 9 bases at J, leaving 17 bases unmatched. The CDR3 is CSARPMETGGGIKAFF. The CDR3 DNA reads as TGCAGTGCTAGACCGATGGAAACAGGGGGGGGAATCAAAGCTTTCTTT.